This passage covers 13 T cell receptor beta chains from one sample sequenced in a study of CD8 T cells in ankylosing spondylitis. MiXCR, run by TCRdb on the 5' RACE reads, gives a single entry per CDR3 protein. The sample includes around 230,000 distinct CDR3 sequences, around 9.2% of them seen just once. The sample consisted of blood, either unsorted or a sorted T cell fraction (not recorded which). The receptors originated from a male donor with ankylosing spondylitis or in good health (not recorded which).

At least ten counts were recorded for this clonotype. The chain recombines TRBV2 with TRBJ1-1, with D possibly TRBD1 on 5 matching bases. The V gene lost 10 bases and the J gene lost 4 bases, with 13 bases spanning the gap. This CDR3 has 12 residues. Germline V gene lookup returns CDR1 SNHLY and CDR2 FYNNEI. The CDR3 here is CAIGGDSTEAFF. DNA of the CDR3: TGTGCCATCGGAGGGGATTCCACTGAAGCTTTCTTT. The full variable domain, rest sourced from reference TRBV2 and TRBJ1-1, is EPEVTQTPSHQVTQMGQEVILRCVPISNHLYFYWYRQILGQKVEFLVSFYNNEISEKSEIFDDQFSVERPDGSNFTLKIRSTKLEDSAMYFCAIGGDSTEAFFGQGTRLTVV.

This clonotype came up many times. The gene calls are TRBV12-3 or TRBV12-4 and TRBJ1-2, with unresolved D. With 6 bases removed from V and 7 bases from J, the gap between germline ends came to 15 bases. The CDR3 sequence is 13 residues long. The CDR3 here is CASSRGSLAGYTF. Here the CDR3 DNA reads TGTGCCAGCAGCCGTGGGTCCCTAGCTGGCTACACCTTC.

This clonotype was counted ten times or more. V and J are TRBV12-3 or TRBV12-4 and TRBJ1-1; 8 positions match TRBD1. This CDR3 region has 13 residues. V was pared by 6 bases and J by 4 bases, with 4 bases of the junction left unmatched. The CDR3 DNA follows: TGTGCCAGCAGACTGACAGGGGCCACTGAAGCTTTCTTT. This gives the protein CASRLTGATEAFF.

This clonotype was detected ten times or more. The V and J genes are TRBV6-1 and TRBJ1-6; D gene unclear. The CDR3 sequence is 15 residues long. Per germline, CDR1 MNHNS and CDR2 SASEGT. Trimming took off 2 bases at V and 0 bases at J, with 5 bases between the two ends. In DNA, the CDR3 is TGTGCCAGCAGTGAAAGGAGCTCCTATAATTCACCCCTCCACTTT. Amino acids: CASSERSSYNSPLHF.

This sequence joins TRBV27 and TRBJ1-1; D gene ambiguous. The CDR3 runs 15 residues. Trimming shortened V by 8 bases and J by 1 base, and 17 bases separated the two germline ends. In germline, CDR1 is MNHEY, CDR2 SMNVEV (reference sequence). CDR3 in DNA: TGTGCCAGCCCACTGGTAATGTGCCCGAACACTGAAGCTTTCTTT. It codes for CASPLVMCPNTEAFF.

This clonotype was seen only a few times. This chain links TRBV28 with TRBJ2-7; perhaps D is TRBD1 or TRBD2 (6 bases each). Germline V gene sequence: CDR1 MDHEN, CDR2 SYDVKM. The CDR3 has 16 residues. V was shortened by 8 bases and J by 2 bases, with 22 bases between the two germline ends. CDR3 in DNA: TGTGCCAGCTCGAGCGCCGGGGGCATGAGGACCTACGAGCAGTACTTC. Its translation is CASSSAGGMRTYEQYF.

Ten or more counts support this clonotype. The chain carries TRBV5-1 and TRBJ2-3; 7 bases map to TRBD2. After removal of 2 bases from V and 6 bases from J, the junction contained 6 bases not matched to a gene. Germline V lookup: CDR1 SGHRS, CDR2 YFSETQ. The CDR3 runs 14 residues. Written as DNA, the CDR3 is TGCGCCAGCAGCTTTGGGAGGGACCCTGATACGCAGTATTTT. This codes for CASSFGRDPDTQYF.

This clonotype was picked up many times. The chain employs TRBV29-1 and TRBJ1-4, with 7 nucleotides matching TRBD1. Trimming took 1 base from V and 4 from J; bases not matched to a gene: 6. The CDR3 has 15 residues. Germline CDR1 and CDR2: SQVTM and ANQGSEA. The CDR3 DNA sequence: TGCAGCGTTGAAGTATGGACAGGCCTTAATGAAAAACTGTTTTTT. Encoded protein: CSVEVWTGLNEKLFF.

At least ten counts were recorded for this clonotype. The chain carries TRBV5-6 and TRBJ2-3; 9 bases fit TRBD1. CDR3 length: 13 amino acids. The V gene end was trimmed by 4 bases and the J gene end by 10 bases; junction bases not matched to a gene: 7. Germline CDR1 reads SGHDT; CDR2 reads YYEEEE. In nucleotides, the CDR3 is TGTGCCAGCAGCGTCGGGACAGGGAGTCCGCAGTATTTT. Translating it yields CASSVGTGSPQYF. Drawing the rest from reference TRBV5-6 and TRBJ2-3, the complete variable domain is DAGVTQSPTHLIKTRGQQVTLRCSPKSGHDTVSWYQQALGQGPQFIFQYYEEEERQRGNFPDRFSGHQFPNYSSELNVNALLLGDSALYLCASSVGTGSPQYFGPGTRLTVL.

In its sample, this clonotype was seen a few times. The chain links TRBV29-1 to TRBJ2-3, with 9 nucleotides matching TRBD1. Germline values: CDR1 SQVTM, CDR2 ANQGSEA. V dropped 7 bases and J dropped 6; count of bases not matched to a gene: 11. This CDR3 has 14 residues. Here the CDR3 reads CSATGTGSLDTQYF. CDR3 nucleotides: TGCAGCGCGACCGGGACAGGGTCCTTGGATACGCAGTATTTT.

In this sample, this clonotype turned up many times. V is TRBV25-1 and J is TRBJ2-2, with a possible D match to TRBD1 (6 bases). Trimming took off 4 bases at V and 7 bases at J, with 10 bases between the two ends. This CDR3 contains 13 residues. The germline CDR1 and CDR2 sequences are MGHDK and SYGVNS. This chain's CDR3 is CASSGTDVGELFF. CDR3 DNA sequence: TGTGCCAGCAGTGGGACAGACGTCGGGGAGCTGTTTTTT. Full variable domain (rest looked up from reference TRBV25-1 and TRBJ2-2): EADIYQTPRYLVIGTGKKITLECSQTMGHDKMYWYQQDPGMELHLIHYSYGVNSTEKGDLSSESTVSRIRTEHFPLTLESARPSHTSQYLCASSGTDVGELFFGEGSRLTVL.

This clonotype was observed at least ten times. The V call is TRBV10-2, the J call TRBJ2-5; D is unresolved. The CDR3 is 15 residues long. V shed 10 bases and J shed 0 bases, with 18 bases lying between them. The V gene's germline CDR1 is WSHSY and CDR2 SAAADI. This CDR3 is CATLPQPAYQETQYF. DNA of the CDR3: TGCGCCACCTTGCCCCAACCAGCGTACCAAGAGACCCAGTACTTC.

Ten or more counts support this clonotype. V gene TRBV29-1 combines with J gene TRBJ2-7; the match to TRBD1 covers 7 bases. V dropped 6 bases and J dropped 3; count of bases not matched to a gene: 8. The CDR3 runs 13 residues. Germline V gene sequence: CDR1 SQVTM, CDR2 ANQGSEA. The CDR3 region is CSVYRGPLYEQYF. CDR3 sequence (DNA): TGCAGCGTCTACAGGGGCCCACTCTACGAGCAGTACTTC.